This TCR beta chain was identified in a study of cytomegalovirus exposure and HLA in healthy donors. Study-wide findings and caveats: Using the classifier, cytomegalovirus status was reportedly diagnosed with high specificity and sensitivity.

CDR1 SGHNT and CDR2 YYREEE come from the germline V gene (reference sequence). Trimming removed 3 bases from V and 2 bases from J; junction bases left unmatched: 8. The CDR3 has 20 residues. About this clone: Its specificity is not known.

Both 60 Vbeta primers and 13 Jbeta primers went into the PCR. Produced via immunoSEQ multiplex PCR; TCRdb's table is partial and in-frame only. The profile shows 110,000 or so clones, over 9.5% of them singletons. This TCR was recovered from a middle-aged man in good health and CMV-seropositive. Sequencing used PBMCs. The genes are TRBV5-4 and TRBJ2-6; 16 bases line up with TRBD2. The CDR3 DNA follows: TGTGCCAGCAGCTCTCCGGGACTAGCGGGAGGGCCGGCTGGGGCCAACGTCCTGACTTTC. Protein: CASSSPGLAGGPAGANVLTF.